What follows are 23 T cell receptor beta chains derived from one specimen sequenced in a study of blood T cell repertoires in COVID-19. Here immunoSEQ multiplex PCR was the method, and the copy in TCRdb shows in-frame clones only, minus some. The table includes around 130,000 clones, 88% detected once. The specimen sequenced was peripheral blood. The receptor set was obtained from a man aged 60 to 69 with active or convalescent COVID-19.

CDR3 loop: CASSDSLGLAKTQYF. DNA for the CDR3: TGTGCCAGCAGTGATTCGCTTGGACTAGCTAAGACCCAGTACTTC. The rearrangement joins TRBV2 to TRBJ2-5, with 8 bases identical to TRBD2. V shed 3 bases and J 6 bases; nucleotides not matched to a gene: 9. Germline CDR1 SNHLY, CDR2 FYNNEI. CDR3 length equals 15 residues. Supplemented by reference TRBV2 and TRBJ2-5, the full variable domain reads EPEVTQTPSHQVTQMGQEVILRCVPISNHLYFYWYRQILGQKVEFLVSFYNNEISEKSEIFDDQFSVERPDGSNFTLKIRSTKLEDSAMYFCASSDSLGLAKTQYFGPGTRLLVL.

The rearrangement links TRBV9 to TRBJ1-2, with 8 bases that match TRBD1. Trimming took 4 bases from V and 6 from J; bases not matched to a gene: 14. The CDR3 has 16 amino acids. Looked up from germline, CDR1 is SGDLS and CDR2 is YYNGEE. In DNA, the CDR3 is TGTGCCAGCAGCCCAGGAGGACAGGGAGGACTCGATGGCTACACCTTC. Its protein product is CASSPGGQGGLDGYTF.

This chain connects TRBV19 to TRBJ1-5; the match to TRBD1 covers 9 bases. The germline V gene encodes CDR1 LNHDA and CDR2 SQIVND (reference sequence). CDR3 size: 15 residues. J lost 6 bases, V lost 4 bases, and 7 bases had no gene match. This chain's CDR3 is CASSKGTGSGQPQHF. DNA for the CDR3: TGTGCCAGTAGTAAGGGGACAGGGAGCGGTCAGCCCCAGCATTTT. The variable domain in full, with the rest retrieved from reference TRBV19 and TRBJ1-5, is DGGITQSPKYLFRKEGQNVTLSCEQNLNHDAMYWYRQDPGQGLRLIYYSQIVNDFQKGDIAEGYSVSREKKESFPLTVTSAQKNPTAFYLCASSKGTGSGQPQHFGDGTRLSIL.

V is TRBV5-1 and J is TRBJ2-1, with D maybe TRBD1 (5 bases). Germline values: CDR1 SGHRS, CDR2 YFSETQ. There are 15 residues in the CDR3. Trimming took 0 bases from V and 0 from J, leaving 7 bases between them. The CDR3 DNA reads as TGCGCCAGCAGCTTGGACCAGGGCTCCTACAATGAGCAGTTCTTC. Residues: CASSLDQGSYNEQFF. The whole variable domain, filled in from reference TRBV5-1 and TRBJ2-1, reads KAGVTQTPRYLIKTRGQQVTLSCSPISGHRSVSWYQQTPGQGLQFLFEYFSETQRNKGNFPGRFSGRQFSNSRSEMNVSTLELGDSALYLCASSLDQGSYNEQFFGPGTRLTVL.

The chain employs TRBV5-1 and TRBJ2-3; D perhaps matches TRBD1 (6 bases). Germline-derived CDR1 and CDR2 are SGHRS and YFSETQ. V lost 4 bases and J 2 bases, leaving 11 bases between the germline ends. The length of the CDR3 is 14 residues. As DNA, the CDR3 is TGCGCCAGCAGCAAAGGGGGTACCACAGATACGCAGTATTTT. It codes for CASSKGGTTDTQYF.

The rearrangement joins TRBV4-2 to TRBJ2-7, with TRBD1 identical over 7 bases. Trimming cost V 3 bases and J 7 bases; bases outside gene matches: 18. The CDR3 contains 17 residues. From germline, CDR1 is LGHNA and CDR2 YNFKEQ. The CDR3 sequence is CASSHPLKSGTVMEQYF. The CDR3 DNA is TGTGCCAGCAGCCATCCCCTCAAATCCGGGACAGTTATGGAGCAGTACTTC.

The table lists this clone with a few counts. V gene TRBV28 combines with J gene TRBJ1-5; D unclear. From germline, CDR1 is MDHEN and CDR2 SYDVKM. CDR3 length: 14 residues. Trimming removed 4 bases at V and 4 bases at J, with 11 bases between. CDR3 residues: CASSSGGPNQPQHF. DNA for the CDR3: TGTGCCAGCAGTTCTGGAGGGCCTAATCAGCCCCAGCATTTT.

This clone was observed a handful of times. This chain joins TRBV7-8 and TRBJ1-5; TRBD1 might be the D (5 bases). Germline V gene data show CDR1 as SGHVS and CDR2 as FQNEAQ. This CDR3 spans 13 amino acids. The V end lost 3 bases, the J end lost 7 bases, and 10 bases lay between the germline ends. CDR3 bases: TGTGCCAGCAGCTTTAGCAGGGTCCAGCCCCAGCATTTT. It specifies CASSFSRVQPQHF.

The chain is built from TRBV30 and TRBJ1-2; possibly TRBD1 for D (5 bases). Germline V lookup: CDR1 GTSNPN, CDR2 SVGIG (reference sequence). The CDR3 sequence is 15 residues long. Trimming took off 2 bases at V and 0 bases at J, with 13 bases between the two ends. CDR3 bases: TGTGCCTGGAGTAGCTCAGGGAAAACTAACTATGGCTACACCTTC. Its translation is CAWSSSGKTNYGYTF.

The chain has TRBV24-1 and TRBJ2-2; perhaps TRBD1 as D (6 bases). This CDR3 has 14 residues. Germline-derived CDR1 and CDR2 are KGHDR and SFDVKD. Trimming removed 3 bases at V and 6 bases at J, with 10 bases between. The DNA of the CDR3 is TGTGCCACCAGTGATCCAGGGGCTGCCGGGGAGCTGTTTTTT. The encoded protein is CATSDPGAAGELFF.

The chain combines TRBV5-1 with TRBJ2-5; a possible D gene is TRBD1 (6 bases). V was pared by 5 bases and J by 2 bases, with 10 bases between. Germline V gene lookup returns CDR1 SGHRS and CDR2 YFSETQ. This CDR3 has 13 residues. This CDR3 reads CASRQGPQETQYF. Written as DNA, the CDR3 is TGCGCCAGCAGACAGGGCCCGCAAGAGACCCAGTACTTC.

The chain combines TRBV5-1 with TRBJ2-3, with 10 bases identical to TRBD1. The germline gives CDR1 SGHRS, CDR2 YFSETQ. The CDR3 is 13 amino acids. V shed 3 bases, J shed 5 bases, and the junction held 0 bases outside the gene matches. CDR3 loop: CASSWDRGDTQYF. The CDR3 DNA is TGCGCCAGCAGCTGGGACAGGGGAGATACGCAGTATTTT.

The chain has TRBV21-1 and TRBJ2-3; TRBD2 is taken as the D call from the table, unchecked against the DNA. TRBV21-1 is a pseudogene locus. This CDR3 is built from 17 residues. CDR3 coding DNA: TGTGCCAGCAGCTCTCGATTGGCGGGGACTAGCACAGATACGCAGTATTTT. Translating it yields CASSSRLAGTSTDTQYF.

This clone was detected a few times. This rearrangement joins TRBV5-1 to TRBJ2-1; 10 positions match TRBD2. The CDR3 extends over 18 amino acids. With V trimmed by 5 bases and J by 0 bases, 11 bases remained unmatched. CDR1 and CDR2 (germline): SGHRS, YFSETQ. CDR3 coding DNA: TGCGCCAGCAGATCCCGGACTAGCGGCTACAGCTCCTACAATGAGCAGTTCTTC. Translating it yields CASRSRTSGYSSYNEQFF.

This clone was detected once. The chain carries TRBV28 and TRBJ1-2; a weak D match, TRBD1 (6 bases). Germline V gives CDR1 MDHEN, CDR2 SYDVKM. V lost 7 bases, J lost 4 bases, and 10 bases lay in between. CDR3 size: 12 residues. The CDR3 reads CASTSRGYGYTF. In nucleotides, the CDR3 is TGTGCCAGCACCTCCAGGGGCTATGGCTACACCTTC.

J is TRBJ2-7 and V is TRBV5-6; the match to TRBD1 covers 11 bases. The CDR3 loop spans 13 amino acids. With V trimmed by 4 bases and J by 5 bases, 2 bases remained unmatched. Germline CDR1 and CDR2: SGHDT and YYEEEE. DNA for the CDR3: TGTGCCAGCAGCAGGACAGGGGGCGACGAGCAGTACTTC. This gives the protein CASSRTGGDEQYF.

J is TRBJ2-3 and V is TRBV4-1, with TRBD2 matching over 10 bases. The CDR3 has 15 amino acids. The germline V gene encodes CDR1 MGHRA and CDR2 YSYEKL. J gave up 3 bases and V 1 base, and 1 base lay outside the gene matches. The CDR3 region is CASSQGLAGTDTQYF. DNA for the CDR3: TGCGCCAGCAGCCAAGGACTAGCGGGTACAGATACGCAGTATTTT.

The chain recombines TRBV27 with TRBJ2-1; 9 nucleotides match TRBD2. V shed 10 bases and J 4 bases; nucleotides not matched to a gene: 11. Germline V gene data show CDR1 as MNHEY and CDR2 as SMNVEV (reference sequence). The CDR3 consists of 15 residues. Here the CDR3 reads CATVGGSGSYNEQFF. DNA for the CDR3: TGTGCCACCGTCGGGGGTAGCGGGAGTTACAATGAGCAGTTCTTC.

The chain uses TRBV28 and TRBJ2-1, with D hard to call. The CDR3 has 15 residues. The V gene's germline CDR1 is MDHEN and CDR2 SYDVKM. The V and J ends lost 9 bases and 4 bases respectively, with 19 bases between them. The DNA of the CDR3 is TGTGCCAGTTTTGGTTCCGCCGGGTGGTACAATGAGCAGTTCTTC. This sequence encodes CASFGSAGWYNEQFF.

This clone was recorded once. V is TRBV18 and J is TRBJ1-1; 7 nucleotides line up with TRBD1. CDR1 and CDR2 from the germline V gene are KGHSH and LQKENI. Trimming removed 3 bases from V and 0 bases from J; junction bases left unmatched: 4. The CDR3 extends over 15 amino acids. For the CDR3, the DNA is TGTGCCAGCTCACCCGGAACAGGGGTGAACACTGAAGCTTTCTTT. Amino acid sequence: CASSPGTGVNTEAFF.

The chain recombines TRBV28 with TRBJ2-3; 8 bases map to TRBD1. The CDR3 has 15 amino acids. V gave up 7 bases and J gave up 0 bases; unmatched junction bases: 6. Germline V gene sequence: CDR1 MDHEN, CDR2 SYDVKM. CDR3 sequence reads: CASNRRDRSTDTQYF. The CDR3 nucleotides are TGTGCCAGCAATCGCCGGGACAGGAGCACAGATACGCAGTATTTT.

The genes are TRBV19 and TRBJ1-2; D unresolved. The germline gives CDR1 LNHDA, CDR2 SQIVND (reference sequence). The CDR3 length is 15 residues. The ends were cut back, 1 base at V and 1 base at J, with 10 bases in the middle. The CDR3 is CASSIGPGFNYGYTF. The CDR3 DNA sequence: TGTGCCAGTAGTATAGGCCCAGGCTTTAACTATGGCTACACCTTC.

The sample holds one count of this clone. V gene TRBV9 combines with J gene TRBJ2-1, with D possibly matching TRBD2 (6 bases). The germline V gene encodes CDR1 SGDLS and CDR2 YYNGEE. Trimming stripped 1 base from V and 6 bases from J, with 17 bases between. The CDR3 spans 16 residues. The CDR3 DNA sequence: TGTGCCAGCAGCGTAAATCCGCGGGACGGGGGCAATGAGCAGTTCTTC. Protein product: CASSVNPRDGGNEQFF.